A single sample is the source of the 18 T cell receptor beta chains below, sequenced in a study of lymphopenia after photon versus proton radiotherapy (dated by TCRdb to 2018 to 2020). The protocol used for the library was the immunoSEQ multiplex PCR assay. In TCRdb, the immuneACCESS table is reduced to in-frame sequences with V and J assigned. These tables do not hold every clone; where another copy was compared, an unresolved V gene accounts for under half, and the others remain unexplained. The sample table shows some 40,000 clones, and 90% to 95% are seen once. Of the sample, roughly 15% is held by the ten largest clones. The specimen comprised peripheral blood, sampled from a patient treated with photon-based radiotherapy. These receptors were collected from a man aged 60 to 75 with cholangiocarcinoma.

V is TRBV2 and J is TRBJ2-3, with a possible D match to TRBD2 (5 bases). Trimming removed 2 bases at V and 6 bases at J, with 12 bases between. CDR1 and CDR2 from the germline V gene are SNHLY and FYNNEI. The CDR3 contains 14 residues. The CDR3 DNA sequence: TGTGCCAGCAGTGAATCGACCCCGGGGGATACGCAGTATTTT. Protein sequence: CASSESTPGDTQYF.

The CDR3 nucleotides are TGCGCCAGCAGCCAGTCAGTCGCGGGCTATAATTCACCCCTCCACTTT. This encodes CASSQSVAGYNSPLHF. This sequence joins TRBV5-1 and TRBJ1-6; D not certain. Per the germline V gene, CDR1 is SGHRS and CDR2 is YFSETQ. V was shortened by 4 bases and J by 3 bases, with 14 bases between the two germline ends. CDR3 length: 16 residues.

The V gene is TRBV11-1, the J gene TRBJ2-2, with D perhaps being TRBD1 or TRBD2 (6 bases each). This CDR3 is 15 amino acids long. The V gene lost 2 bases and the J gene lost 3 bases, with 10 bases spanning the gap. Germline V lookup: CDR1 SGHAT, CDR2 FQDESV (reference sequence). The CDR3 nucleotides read TGTGCCAGCAGCTTAAAGGGGGGACACACCGGGGAGCTGTTTTTT. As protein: CASSLKGGHTGELFF.

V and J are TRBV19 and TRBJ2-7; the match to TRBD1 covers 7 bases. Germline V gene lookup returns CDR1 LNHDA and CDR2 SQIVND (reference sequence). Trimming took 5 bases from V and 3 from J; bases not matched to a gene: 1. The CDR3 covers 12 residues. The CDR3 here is CASSGDSYEQYF. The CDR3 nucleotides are TGTGCCAGTAGTGGGGACAGCTACGAGCAGTACTTC.

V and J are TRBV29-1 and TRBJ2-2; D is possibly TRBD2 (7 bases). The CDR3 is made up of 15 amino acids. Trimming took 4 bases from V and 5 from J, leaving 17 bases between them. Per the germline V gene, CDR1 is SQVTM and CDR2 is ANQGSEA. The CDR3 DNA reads TGCAGCGTTGTGGGGGCGGGAGTAGGAACCGGGGAGCTGTTTTTT. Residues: CSVVGAGVGTGELFF.

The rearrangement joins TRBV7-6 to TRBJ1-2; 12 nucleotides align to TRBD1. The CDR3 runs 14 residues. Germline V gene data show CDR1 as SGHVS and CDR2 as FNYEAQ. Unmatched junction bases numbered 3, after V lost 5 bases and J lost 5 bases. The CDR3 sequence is CASSGTGGGYGYTF. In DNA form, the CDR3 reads TGTGCCAGCAGCGGGACAGGGGGCGGTTATGGCTACACCTTC.

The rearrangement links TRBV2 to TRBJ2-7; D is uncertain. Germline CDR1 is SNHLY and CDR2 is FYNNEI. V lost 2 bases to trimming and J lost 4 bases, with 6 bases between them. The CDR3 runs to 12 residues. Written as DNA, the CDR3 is TGTGCCAGCAGTGAATATTATTACGAGCAGTACTTC. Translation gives CASSEYYYEQYF.

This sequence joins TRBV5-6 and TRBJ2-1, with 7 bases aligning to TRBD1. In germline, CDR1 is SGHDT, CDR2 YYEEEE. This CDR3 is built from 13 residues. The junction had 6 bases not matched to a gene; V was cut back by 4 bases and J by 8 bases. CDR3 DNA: TGTGCCAGCAGCCTACAGGGGCCAGATGAGCAGTTCTTC. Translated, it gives CASSLQGPDEQFF.

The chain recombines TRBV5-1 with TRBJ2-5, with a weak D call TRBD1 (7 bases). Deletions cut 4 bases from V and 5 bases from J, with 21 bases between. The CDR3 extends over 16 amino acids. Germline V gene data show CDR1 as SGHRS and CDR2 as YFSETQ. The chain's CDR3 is CASSGGKQGRKETQYF. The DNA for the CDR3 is TGCGCCAGCAGCGGTGGAAAACAGGGGAGGAAGGAGACCCAGTACTTC. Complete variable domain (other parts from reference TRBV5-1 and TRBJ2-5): KAGVTQTPRYLIKTRGQQVTLSCSPISGHRSVSWYQQTPGQGLQFLFEYFSETQRNKGNFPGRFSGRQFSNSRSEMNVSTLELGDSALYLCASSGGKQGRKETQYFGPGTRLLVL.

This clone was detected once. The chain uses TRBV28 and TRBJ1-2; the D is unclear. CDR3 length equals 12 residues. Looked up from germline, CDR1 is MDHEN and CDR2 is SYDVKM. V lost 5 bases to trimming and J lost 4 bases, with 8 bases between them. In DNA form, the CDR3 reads TGTGCCAGCAGTCCCCCTTTCTATGGCTACACCTTC. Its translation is CASSPPFYGYTF.

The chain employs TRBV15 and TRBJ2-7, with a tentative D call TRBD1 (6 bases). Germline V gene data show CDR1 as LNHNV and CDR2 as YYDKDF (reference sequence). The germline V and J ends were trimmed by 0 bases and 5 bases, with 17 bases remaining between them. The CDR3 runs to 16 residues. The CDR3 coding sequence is TGTGCCACCAGCAGAGATATCCGGGCAGGGGCTCACGAGCAGTACTTC. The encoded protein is CATSRDIRAGAHEQYF.

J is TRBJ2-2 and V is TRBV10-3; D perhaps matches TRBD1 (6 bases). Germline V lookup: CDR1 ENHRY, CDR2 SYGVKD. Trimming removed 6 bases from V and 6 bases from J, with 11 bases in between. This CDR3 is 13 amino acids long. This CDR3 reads CAISDRTSGELFF. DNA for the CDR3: TGTGCCATCAGCGACAGGACGTCCGGGGAGCTGTTTTTT.

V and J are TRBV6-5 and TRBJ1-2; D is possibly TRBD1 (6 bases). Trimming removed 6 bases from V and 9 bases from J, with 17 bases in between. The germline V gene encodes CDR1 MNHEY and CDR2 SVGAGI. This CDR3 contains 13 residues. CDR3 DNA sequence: TGTGCCAGCAGACGACAGGAGCCGAGGAGCTACACCTTC. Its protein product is CASRRQEPRSYTF.

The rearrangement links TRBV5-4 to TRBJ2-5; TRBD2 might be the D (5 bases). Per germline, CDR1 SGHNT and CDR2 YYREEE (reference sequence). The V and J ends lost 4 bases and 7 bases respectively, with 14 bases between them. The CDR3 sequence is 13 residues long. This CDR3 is CASSVDSLGTQYF. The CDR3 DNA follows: TGTGCCAGCAGCGTGGACTCTCTCGGGACCCAGTACTTC.

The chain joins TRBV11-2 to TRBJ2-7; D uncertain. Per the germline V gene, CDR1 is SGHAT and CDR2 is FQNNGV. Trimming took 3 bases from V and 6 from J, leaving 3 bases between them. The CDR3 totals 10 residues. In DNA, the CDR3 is TGTGCCAGCAGCTTGAGCGAGCAGTACTTC. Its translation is CASSLSEQYF.

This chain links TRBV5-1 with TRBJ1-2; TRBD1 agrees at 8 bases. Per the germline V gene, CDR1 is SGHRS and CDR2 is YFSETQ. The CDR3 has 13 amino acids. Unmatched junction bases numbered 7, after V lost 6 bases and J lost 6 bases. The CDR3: CASTAGGYDGYTF. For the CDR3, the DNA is TGCGCCAGCACAGCAGGGGGCTATGATGGCTACACCTTC.

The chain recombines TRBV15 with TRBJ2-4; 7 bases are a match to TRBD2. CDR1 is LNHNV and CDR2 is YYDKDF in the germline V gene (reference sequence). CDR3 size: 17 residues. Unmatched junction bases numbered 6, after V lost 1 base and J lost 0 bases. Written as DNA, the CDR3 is TGTGCCACCAGCAGAGTCCCAGCGGGGCTAGCCAAAAACATTCAGTACTTC. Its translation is CATSRVPAGLAKNIQYF.

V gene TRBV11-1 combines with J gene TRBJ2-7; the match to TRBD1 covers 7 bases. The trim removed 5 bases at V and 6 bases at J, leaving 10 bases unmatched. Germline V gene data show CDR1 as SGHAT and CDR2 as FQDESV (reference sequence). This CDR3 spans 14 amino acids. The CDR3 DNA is TGTGCCAGCAGCAAGAGGACAGGCTGGGCCGAGCAGTACTTC. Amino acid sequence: CASSKRTGWAEQYF.